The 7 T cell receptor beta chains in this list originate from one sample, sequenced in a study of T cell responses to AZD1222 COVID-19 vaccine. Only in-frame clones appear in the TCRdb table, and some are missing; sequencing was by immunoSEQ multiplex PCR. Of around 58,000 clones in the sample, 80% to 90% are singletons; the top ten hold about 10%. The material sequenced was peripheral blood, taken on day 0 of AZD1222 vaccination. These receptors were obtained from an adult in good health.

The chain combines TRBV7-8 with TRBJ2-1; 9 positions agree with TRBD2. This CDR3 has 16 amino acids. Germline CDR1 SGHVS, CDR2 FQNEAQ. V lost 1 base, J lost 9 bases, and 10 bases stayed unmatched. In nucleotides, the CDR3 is TGTGCCAGCAGCTTAGTCTCTCGCGGGGGGGCCTTTGAGCAGTTCTTC. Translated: CASSLVSRGGAFEQFF.

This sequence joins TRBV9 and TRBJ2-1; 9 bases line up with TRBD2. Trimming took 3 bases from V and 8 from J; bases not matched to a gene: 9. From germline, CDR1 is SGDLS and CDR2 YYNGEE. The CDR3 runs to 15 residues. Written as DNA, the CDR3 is TGTGCCAGCAGCGGTTTAGCGGGGGTGATCGATGAGCAGTTCTTC. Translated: CASSGLAGVIDEQFF.

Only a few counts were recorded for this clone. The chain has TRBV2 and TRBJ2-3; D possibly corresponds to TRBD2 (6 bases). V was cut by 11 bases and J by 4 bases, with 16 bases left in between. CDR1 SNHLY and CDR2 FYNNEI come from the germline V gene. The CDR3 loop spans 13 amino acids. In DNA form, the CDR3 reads TGTGCCGACCGGCGGGACCTTCCAGATACGCAGTATTTT. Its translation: CADRRDLPDTQYF.

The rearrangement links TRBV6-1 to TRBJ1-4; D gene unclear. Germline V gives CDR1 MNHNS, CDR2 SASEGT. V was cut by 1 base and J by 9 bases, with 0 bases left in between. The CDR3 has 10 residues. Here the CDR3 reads CASSEEKLFF. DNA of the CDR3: TGTGCCAGCAGTGAAGAAAAACTGTTTTTT.

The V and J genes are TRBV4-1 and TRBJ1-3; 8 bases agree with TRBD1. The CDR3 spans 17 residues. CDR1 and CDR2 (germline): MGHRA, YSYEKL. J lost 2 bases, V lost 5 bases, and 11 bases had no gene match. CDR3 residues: CASSGGQGANAGNTIYF. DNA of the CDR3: TGCGCCAGCAGCGGCGGGCAGGGGGCAAATGCTGGAAACACCATATATTTT.

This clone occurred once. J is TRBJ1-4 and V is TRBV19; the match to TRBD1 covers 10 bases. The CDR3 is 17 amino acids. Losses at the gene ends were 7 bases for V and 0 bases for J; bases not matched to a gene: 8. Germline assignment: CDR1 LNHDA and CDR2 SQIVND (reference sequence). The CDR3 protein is CASMGQGRAPTNEKLFF. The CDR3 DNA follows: TGTGCCAGTATGGGACAGGGGCGAGCCCCAACTAATGAAAAACTGTTTTTT.

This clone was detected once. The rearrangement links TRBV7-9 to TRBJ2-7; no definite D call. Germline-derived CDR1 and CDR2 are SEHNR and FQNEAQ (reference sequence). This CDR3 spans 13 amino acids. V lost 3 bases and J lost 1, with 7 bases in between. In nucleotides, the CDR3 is TGTGCCAGCAGCTTTACGAGTTCCTACGAGCAGTACTTC. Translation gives CASSFTSSYEQYF.